Sequencing of this T cell receptor beta chain was carried out in a study of beta chain features in type 1 diabetes. The overall study: Cells sorted and examined across all samples totaled roughly 98 million.

From germline, CDR1 is MDHEN and CDR2 SYDVKM. The trim removed 3 bases at V and 4 bases at J, leaving 3 bases unmatched. This CDR3 is built from 14 residues. TCRB transcripts that were expressed got sequenced, as all of the isolated RNA had been reverse transcribed. Clones were read by immunoSEQ multiplex PCR, and TCRdb kept only the in-frame ones, dropping some. Among 900,000 or so clones listed, under 20% were seen once. This TCR came from a woman between 18 and 29 years old in good health. Input material: naive CD4+ T cells from blood. The J gene is TRBJ2-3, the V gene TRBV28; 8 positions match TRBD1. The CDR3 loop is CASSLGTGPDTQYF. In DNA form, the CDR3 reads TGTGCCAGCAGTTTGGGGACAGGACCAGATACGCAGTATTTT.